One sample yielded the 15 T cell receptor beta chains listed below, sequenced in a study of regulatory T cells in long-lasting Graves disease. Specified time point: persistent/refractory GD, antithyroid drugs over 5 years with positive TRAb. After RNA was extracted from PBMCs, the TCR library was made from it. With iRepertoire HTBI primers and Arm-PCR of CDR3 regions, TCR beta libraries were built. A single record per CDR3 protein comes from TCRdb applying MiXCR to the multiplex PCR reads. The sample holds around 400,000 distinct CDR3 sequences, 21% seen once. The sample in question was peripheral blood mononuclear cells (PBMCs), obtained when the disease was refractory, from a patient treated with antithyroid drugs. These receptors all stem from a female donor with Graves disease.

This clonotype came up a few times. J is TRBJ1-5 and V is TRBV20-1; TRBD1 aligns across 8 bases. With V trimmed by 5 bases and J by 4 bases, 4 bases remained unmatched. Germline V gives CDR1 DFQATT, CDR2 SNEGSKA (reference sequence). The CDR3 is made up of 13 amino acids. Here the CDR3 DNA reads TGCAGTGCTGTTAGGACAGGGAATCAGCCCCAGCATTTT. This sequence encodes CSAVRTGNQPQHF.

In its sample, this clonotype was seen many times. The chain uses TRBV5-6 and TRBJ2-5, with 10 bases identical to TRBD1. Germline V lookup: CDR1 SGHDT, CDR2 YYEEEE. The CDR3 contains 15 residues. The V and J ends lost 1 base and 3 bases, in that order; junction bases with no gene match: 3. The CDR3 sequence: CASSLSGQGEETQYF. CDR3 bases: TGTGCCAGCAGCTTGTCAGGACAGGGGGAAGAGACCCAGTACTTC.

The V and J genes are TRBV19 and TRBJ1-1, with no clear D. The germline V gene encodes CDR1 LNHDA and CDR2 SQIVND (reference sequence). The ends were cut back, 3 bases at V and 1 base at J, with 12 bases in the middle. The CDR3 runs to 15 residues. The CDR3 DNA follows: TGTGCCAGTAGTATGTCGCGGCCGCCGAACACTGAAGCTTTCTTT. It yields the protein CASSMSRPPNTEAFF.

This clonotype appeared many times. V is TRBV20-1 and J is TRBJ2-7; D remains unclear. The germline V gene encodes CDR1 DFQATT and CDR2 SNEGSKA (reference sequence). Trimming took off 6 bases at V and 6 bases at J, with 18 bases between the two ends. The CDR3 has 13 amino acids. CDR3 sequence (DNA): TGCAGTGCCGTCATGTCCAGCGTTCGCGAGCAGTACTTC. This gives the protein CSAVMSSVREQYF.

Note on this clonotype: A single base is all that separates this from a far larger clone, so a read error is likely. V is TRBV27 and J is TRBJ2-5; TRBD2 might be the D (6 bases). In germline, CDR1 is MNHEY, CDR2 SMNVEV (reference sequence). The CDR3 runs 15 residues. Trimming removed 5 bases from V and 1 base from J, with 14 bases in between. The DNA for the CDR3 is TGTGCCAGCAGTGGAGGGGCGGGCCTCCAAGAGACCCAGTACTTC. Encoded protein: CASSGGAGLQETQYF.

This clonotype was detected many times. The chain employs TRBV20-1 and TRBJ2-2; 11 bases line up with TRBD2. The CDR3 length is 15 residues. CDR1 is DFQATT, CDR2 SNEGSKA, per germline (reference sequence). The V gene end was trimmed by 6 bases and the J gene end by 6 bases; junction bases not matched to a gene: 9. The CDR3 sequence: CSAETGTSGAGELFF. Here the CDR3 DNA reads TGCAGTGCCGAGACCGGGACTAGCGGAGCCGGGGAGCTGTTTTTT.

This clonotype was found a few times. This chain uses TRBV3-1 with TRBJ2-2; 8 bases map to TRBD1. Germline V gene lookup returns CDR1 LGHDT and CDR2 YNNKEL (reference sequence). Unmatched junction bases numbered 6, after V lost 8 bases and J lost 7 bases. The CDR3 loop spans 13 amino acids. CDR3 coding DNA: TGTGCCAGCGGGACAGGATCGGGCGGGGAGCTGTTTTTT. Translation: CASGTGSGGELFF.

This clonotype was counted ten times or more. This chain joins TRBV4-2 and TRBJ2-2; 7 bases align to TRBD1. V gave up 5 bases and J gave up 1 base; unmatched junction bases: 4. This CDR3 has 15 residues. Germline values: CDR1 LGHNA, CDR2 YNFKEQ. DNA for the CDR3: TGTGCCAGCAGCGGAGACAGGGTGAACACCGGGGAGCTGTTTTTT. Protein: CASSGDRVNTGELFF.

This clonotype was recorded a few times. This chain connects TRBV5-6 to TRBJ1-1; D is undetermined. Trimming stripped 4 bases from V and 0 bases from J, with 16 bases between. Germline V gene data show CDR1 as SGHDT and CDR2 as YYEEEE. The CDR3 extends over 16 amino acids. CDR3 coding DNA: TGTGCCAGCAGCCGTTACTTAGGTAGCATGAACACTGAAGCTTTCTTT. Protein: CASSRYLGSMNTEAFF.

V is TRBV10-1 and J is TRBJ2-2, with a weak D call TRBD2 (5 bases). The germline gives CDR1 WNHNN, CDR2 SYGVQD (reference sequence). The V end lost 3 bases, the J end lost 8 bases, and 19 bases lay between the germline ends. The CDR3 extends over 16 amino acids. The CDR3 protein is CASSDMGIGGQGELFF. The CDR3 region has the DNA TGCGCCAGCAGTGATATGGGAATCGGAGGTCAGGGGGAGCTGTTTTTT.

The chain has TRBV7-9 and TRBJ1-2; the match to TRBD1 covers 7 bases. The CDR3 loop spans 14 amino acids. Germline CDR1 is SEHNR and CDR2 is FQNEAQ (reference sequence). V lost 2 bases, J lost 5 bases, and 5 bases stayed unmatched. The CDR3 loop is CASSLNGQAYGYTF. In DNA, the CDR3 is TGTGCCAGCAGCTTAAATGGACAGGCATATGGCTACACCTTC.

In its sample, this clonotype was seen many times. The rearrangement joins TRBV2 to TRBJ2-5; weak D call: TRBD2 (6 bases). This CDR3 contains 15 residues. Trimming stripped 8 bases from V and 2 bases from J, with 18 bases between. CDR1 SNHLY and CDR2 FYNNEI come from the germline V gene. CDR3 in amino acids: CASEGAEGRQETQYF. CDR3 DNA: TGTGCCAGCGAGGGCGCGGAGGGCCGGCAAGAGACCCAGTACTTC.

There are many counts of this clonotype. This chain uses TRBV28 with TRBJ1-2; no clear D. The CDR3 is 11 residues long. V was trimmed by 5 bases and J by 8 bases, leaving 9 bases between them. Germline CDR1 reads MDHEN; CDR2 reads SYDVKM. The CDR3 spells CASSTGWGYTF. CDR3 DNA: TGTGCCAGCAGTACCGGGTGGGGCTACACCTTC.

With regard to this clonotype: One base away lies a much larger clone, so this may be a sequencing read error. The V gene is TRBV27, the J gene TRBJ2-7; D tentatively fits TRBD1 or TRBD2 (5 bases each). The CDR3 runs to 14 residues. Germline V gene lookup returns CDR1 MNHEY and CDR2 SMNVEV (reference sequence). The CDR3: CVSSTGPGNLQEYF. In nucleotides, the CDR3 is TGTGTCAGCAGTACTGGGCCGGGGAACTTACAGGAGTACTTC.

This clonotype was found many times. This chain's CDR3 is CASSFQSPYEQYF. DNA for the CDR3: TGTGCCAGCAGTTTTCAGTCACCCTACGAGCAGTACTTC. The chain has TRBV28 and TRBJ2-7, with D uncertain. CDR1 and CDR2 from the germline V gene are MDHEN and SYDVKM. The CDR3 spans 13 residues. V was shortened by 3 bases and J by 2 bases, with 8 bases between the two germline ends. Drawing the rest from reference TRBV28 and TRBJ2-7, the complete variable domain is DVKVTQSSRYLVKRTGEKVFLECVQDMDHENMFWYRQDPGLGLRLIYFSYDVKMKEKGDIPEGYSVSREKKERFSLILESASTNQTSMYLCASSFQSPYEQYFGPGTRLTVT.